The T cell receptor beta chain described here comes from a study of OX40 agonist ivuxolimab in advanced cancers. In the study overall: Patients with hepatocellular carcinoma, melanoma, renal cell or head and neck cancer made up the dose-escalation patients. Findings and limits, study-wide: Average numbers of expanded clones were greater in CD8+ T cells than in CD4+.

The assay was immunoSEQ multiplex PCR, and TCRdb's table has in-frame clones only and misses some. The data hold under 75,000 clones, with about 89% observed a single time. About this clone itself: The antigen remains unidentified.

The germline gives CDR1 SGDLS, CDR2 YYNGEE. The CDR3 contains 15 residues. Trimming left V 3 bases short and J 0 bases short, with 10 bases between. The receptor was derived from an adult with an advanced solid tumor such as melanoma, head and neck, liver or kidney cancer. This specimen was CD4+ or CD8+ T cells sorted from blood, taken in a trial of the OX40 agonist ivuxolimab. V is TRBV9 and J is TRBJ2-1; D uncertain. DNA of the CDR3: TGTGCCAGCAGCGCTGACGCGAGCTCCTACAATGAGCAGTTCTTC. This sequence encodes CASSADASSYNEQFF.